The sequence of this T cell receptor beta chain was determined in a study of shared clonotypes between healthy human individuals. The study, taken as a whole, reports: Among a few donors, roughly 5% of naive CD4 clonotypes were found in common.

Note on this clone: The antigen is not known.

The data were produced by immunoSEQ multiplex PCR, yet TCRdb's version contains in-frame clones alone and is incomplete. The sample holds millions of clones, 85% to 95% seen once. Germline V gene sequence: CDR1 SGHRS, CDR2 YFSETQ. The CDR3 consists of 15 residues. The V gene lost 0 bases and the J gene lost 8 bases, with 12 bases spanning the gap. The V gene is TRBV5-1, the J gene TRBJ1-6, with D possibly TRBD1 on 5 matching bases. This receptor was taken from a man between 18 and 29 years old in good health. Sequenced material: naive CD4+ T cells sorted from blood. Subset noted: CD45RA+ positively selected. This chain's CDR3 is CASSLGSGSDSPLHF. The CDR3 coding sequence is TGCGCCAGCAGCTTGGGTTCAGGGTCGGATTCACCCCTCCACTTT. The variable domain in full, completed from reference TRBV5-1 and TRBJ1-6, reads KAGVTQTPRYLIKTRGQQVTLSCSPISGHRSVSWYQQTPGQGLQFLFEYFSETQRNKGNFPGRFSGRQFSNSRSEMNVSTLELGDSALYLCASSLGSGSDSPLHFGNGTRLTVT.